These 18 T cell receptor beta chains originate from one sample sequenced in a study of T cell responses to AZD1222 COVID-19 vaccine. TCRdb's table, derived via immunoSEQ multiplex PCR, lists solely in-frame clones and lacks some. The sample yields 100,000 to 120,000 clones, roughly 90% seen once. Sequenced material: peripheral blood, taken 28 days after the second AZD1222 dose. The receptor source for this set is an adult who received the AZD1222 COVID-19 vaccine.

The chain couples TRBV28 to TRBJ1-1; TRBD1 matches at 7 bases. Germline V gene lookup returns CDR1 MDHEN and CDR2 SYDVKM. With 6 bases clipped from V and 0 bases from J, the junction kept 4 bases outside the gene matches. The CDR3 runs 14 residues. DNA of the CDR3: TGTGCCAGCAGACGACAGGGTTTGAACACTGAAGCTTTCTTT. Amino acids: CASRRQGLNTEAFF.

This chain connects TRBV19 to TRBJ1-3; D call uncertain. With 3 bases removed from V and 2 bases from J, the gap between germline ends came to 8 bases. CDR1 LNHDA and CDR2 SQIVND come from the germline V gene (reference sequence). The CDR3 consists of 14 residues. The CDR3 coding sequence is TGTGCCAGTAGTATTGTGGGCGCTGGAAACACCATATATTTT. Translation gives CASSIVGAGNTIYF.

The V and J genes are TRBV6-6 and TRBJ1-1, with a weak D call TRBD1 (6 bases). Germline CDR1 reads MNHNY; CDR2 reads SVGAGI (reference sequence). Trimming left V 6 bases short and J 7 bases short, with 18 bases between. The CDR3 length is 14 residues. This chain's CDR3 is CASSPRGYESEAFF. Here the CDR3 DNA reads TGTGCCAGCAGCCCCAGGGGATATGAGAGTGAAGCTTTCTTT.

This clone showed up just once. V usage is TRBV2 and J usage is TRBJ1-2; 7 bases map to TRBD1. The CDR3 length is 15 residues. V shed 6 bases and J 1 base; nucleotides not matched to a gene: 8. Per the germline V gene, CDR1 is SNHLY and CDR2 is FYNNEI. CDR3 coding DNA: TGTGCCAGCAGCGGATGGGACAGAGATAACTATGGCTACACCTTC. It translates to CASSGWDRDNYGYTF.

This clone was counted once. The rearrangement uses TRBV18 and TRBJ1-4, with D possibly matching TRBD1 (6 bases). The V end lost 2 bases, the J end lost 0 bases, and 16 bases lay between the germline ends. This CDR3 is built from 18 residues. Germline CDR1 reads KGHSH; CDR2 reads LQKENI. The CDR3 loop is CASSPNIGGGATNEKLFF. CDR3 in DNA: TGTGCCAGCTCACCAAATATTGGGGGCGGTGCAACTAATGAAAAACTGTTTTTT.

The rearrangement uses TRBV13 and TRBJ1-5; TRBD1 might be the D (5 bases). Trimming took 3 bases from V and 6 from J, leaving 15 bases between them. The CDR3 sequence is 15 residues long. Germline V gene sequence: CDR1 PRHDT, CDR2 FYEKMQ (reference sequence). CDR3 coding DNA: TGTGCCAGCAGCTTGGGGCAAGCCGGTGGTCAGCCCCAGCATTTT. Encoded protein: CASSLGQAGGQPQHF.

The V call is TRBV29-1, the J call TRBJ1-1; D is undetermined. Trimming cost V 4 bases and J 1 base, with 7 bases left between them. The CDR3 sequence is 12 residues long. Germline V gene data show CDR1 as SQVTM and CDR2 as ANQGSEA. DNA of the CDR3: TGCAGCGTTGGGACGGCGAACACTGAAGCTTTCTTT. Its translation is CSVGTANTEAFF.

The chain links TRBV10-2 to TRBJ2-1, with TRBD2 identical over 12 bases. The CDR3 has 17 amino acids. V lost 4 bases to trimming and J lost 6 bases; unmatched junction nucleotides: 10. From germline, CDR1 is WSHSY and CDR2 SAAADI. The CDR3 DNA reads TGCGCCAGCAGTGTGACTAGCGGGAGTACGTCGAGCAATGAGCAGTTCTTC. Translated: CASSVTSGSTSSNEQFF.

The chain has TRBV6-5 and TRBJ1-3; unclear D gene. V lost 0 bases to trimming and J lost 4 bases, with 13 bases between them. The CDR3 is 16 residues long. The germline CDR1 and CDR2 sequences are MNHEY and SVGAGI. The DNA for the CDR3 is TGTGCCAGCAGTTACTCGACTCTTAGTAAGGGAAACACCATATATTTT. Amino acids: CASSYSTLSKGNTIYF.

The rearrangement joins TRBV12-3 or TRBV12-4 to TRBJ1-4; D unclear. This CDR3 is 11 amino acids long. Trimming left V 2 bases short and J 8 bases short, with 3 bases between. The CDR3 loop is CASSLLEKLFF. CDR3 nucleotide sequence: TGTGCCAGCAGTTTATTAGAAAAACTGTTTTTT.

This chain uses TRBV7-2 with TRBJ2-7; D gene ambiguous. Germline values: CDR1 SGHTA, CDR2 FQGNSA. V was shortened by 4 bases and J by 3 bases, with 10 bases between the two germline ends. CDR3 length: 13 residues. In nucleotides, the CDR3 is TGTGCCAGCAGCTGGACGACCATCTACGAGCAGTACTTC. This gives the protein CASSWTTIYEQYF.

This rearrangement joins TRBV6-5 to TRBJ2-7; 9 bases align to TRBD2. In germline, CDR1 is MNHEY, CDR2 SVGAGI. V gave up 0 bases and J gave up 3 bases; unmatched junction bases: 3. CDR3 length: 15 amino acids. CDR3 loop: CASSYSGGGDYEQYF. In nucleotides, the CDR3 is TGTGCCAGCAGTTACTCGGGCGGGGGGGACTACGAGCAGTACTTC.

The genes are TRBV5-6 and TRBJ2-5; 13 bases match TRBD2. Germline assignment: CDR1 SGHDT and CDR2 YYEEEE. The CDR3 totals 16 residues. V shed 2 bases, J shed 8 bases, and the junction held 9 bases outside the gene matches. CDR3 in amino acids: CASSLRLAGGIGTQYF. The DNA of the CDR3 is TGTGCCAGCAGCTTAAGACTAGCGGGGGGAATAGGAACCCAGTACTTC.

CDR3 bases: TGCGCCAGCAGCCCCCTGATGGGTACAGCCTACGAAGAGCAGTACTTC. This codes for CASSPLMGTAYEEQYF. The genes are TRBV5-1 and TRBJ2-7, with D hard to call. Germline V gene sequence: CDR1 SGHRS, CDR2 YFSETQ. V dropped 4 bases and J dropped 7 bases, with 24 bases sitting between them. CDR3 length: 16 amino acids.

The chain joins TRBV11-2 to TRBJ2-5; TRBD1 is a possible D gene (5 bases). V was clipped by 3 bases and J by 4 bases, with 9 bases between them. CDR3 length: 13 amino acids. From germline, CDR1 is SGHAT and CDR2 FQNNGV. The DNA of the CDR3 is TGTGCCAGCAGCTTGGGGCACCCAGAGACCCAGTACTTC. It yields the protein CASSLGHPETQYF.

The chain is built from TRBV29-1 and TRBJ2-7; tentative D call: TRBD1 (5 bases). Trimming left V 5 bases short and J 3 bases short, with 11 bases between. The CDR3 loop spans 12 amino acids. Germline CDR1 and CDR2: SQVTM and ANQGSEA. The CDR3 is CSVWQGNYEQYF. The CDR3 DNA is TGCAGCGTTTGGCAGGGTAACTACGAGCAGTACTTC.

The J gene is TRBJ2-1, the V gene TRBV5-1, with D tentatively TRBD1 (5 bases). V was shortened by 0 bases and J by 1 base, with 5 bases between the two germline ends. Looked up from germline, CDR1 is SGHRS and CDR2 is YFSETQ. This CDR3 spans 14 amino acids. CDR3 region: CASSLDRSYNEQFF. The CDR3 bases are TGCGCCAGCAGCTTGGACAGGTCCTACAATGAGCAGTTCTTC.

V is TRBV2 and J is TRBJ2-7; TRBD2 aligns across 8 bases. Germline trimming cut 5 bases from V and 6 bases from J; bases unmatched to any gene: 3. The CDR3 consists of 12 residues. Looked up from germline, CDR1 is SNHLY and CDR2 is FYNNEI. CDR3 DNA: TGTGCCAGCAGTAACGCGGGGGGCGAGCAGTACTTC. It is translated as CASSNAGGEQYF.